Shown below are 9 T cell receptor beta chains from a single sample sequenced in a study of cytomegalovirus exposure and HLA in healthy donors. Primers: 60 Vbeta forward and 13 Jbeta reverse. TCRdb's table, derived via immunoSEQ multiplex PCR, lists solely in-frame clones and lacks some. This sample has 250,000 to 350,000 clones, with 70% to 90% found just once. Sequencing input: PBMCs. The receptors shown here come from a man aged 35 to 55 in good health and CMV-seropositive.

About this clone: Different DNA sequences within this sample yield the same CDR3. The CDR3 protein is CASSLGLAGDYEQYF. As DNA, the CDR3 is TGCGCCAGCAGCTTGGGACTAGCGGGCGACTACGAGCAGTACTTC. The chain is built from TRBV5-1 and TRBJ2-7; 10 bases are shared with TRBD2. The CDR3 covers 15 residues. V shed 0 bases, J shed 3 bases, and the junction held 3 bases outside the gene matches. The V gene's germline CDR1 is SGHRS and CDR2 YFSETQ. Based on the CDR3 plus reference TRBV5-1 and TRBJ2-7, the full variable domain is KAGVTQTPRYLIKTRGQQVTLSCSPISGHRSVSWYQQTPGQGLQFLFEYFSETQRNKGNFPGRFSGRQFSNSRSEMNVSTLELGDSALYLCASSLGLAGDYEQYFGPGTRLTVT.

CDR3 in amino acids: CASCSAGSSDTQYF. Written as DNA, the CDR3 is TGTGCCAGCTGCTCGGCGGGATCAAGTGATACGCAGTATTTT. The chain links TRBV11-2 to TRBJ2-3; the D gene is possibly TRBD2 (6 bases). This CDR3 contains 14 residues. Germline lookup yields CDR1 SGHAT and CDR2 FQNNGV. Trimming cost V 8 bases and J 6 bases, with 18 bases left between them.

The rearrangement uses TRBV4-3 and TRBJ2-7, with D possibly matching TRBD1 (5 bases). Germline lookup yields CDR1 LGHNA and CDR2 YSLEER. V gave up 1 base and J gave up 2 bases, with 12 bases separating them. The CDR3 extends over 15 amino acids. The chain's CDR3 is CASSQGEQVTYEQYF. For the CDR3, the DNA is TGCGCCAGCAGCCAAGGTGAACAGGTGACCTACGAGCAGTACTTC.

V and J are TRBV19 and TRBJ2-2; the match to TRBD2 covers 13 bases. V lost 4 bases and J lost 7; bases outside the gene matches: 6. Germline V gene lookup returns CDR1 LNHDA and CDR2 SQIVND (reference sequence). The CDR3 is 16 residues long. The CDR3 bases are TGTGCCAGTAGTACCTTGACTAGCGGGGGGATCGGGGAGCTGTTTTTT. Translation: CASSTLTSGGIGELFF.

The chain recombines TRBV11-2 with TRBJ1-2; D not certain. The CDR3 extends over 14 amino acids. V was cut by 6 bases and J by 0 bases, with 11 bases left in between. The germline V gene has CDR1 SGHAT and CDR2 FQNNGV. In nucleotides, the CDR3 is TGTGCCAGCAGTCCTAGGGAGGCTAACTATGGCTACACCTTC. Residues: CASSPREANYGYTF.

This chain connects TRBV27 to TRBJ2-1; 8 bases agree with TRBD2. This CDR3 has 15 amino acids. The germline V gene has CDR1 MNHEY and CDR2 SMNVEV (reference sequence). The trim removed 7 bases at V and 8 bases at J, leaving 13 bases unmatched. This CDR3 is CASKRLARRLDEQFF. Here the CDR3 DNA reads TGTGCCAGCAAAAGACTAGCGCGGAGGTTAGATGAGCAGTTCTTC.

This sequence joins TRBV11-3 and TRBJ2-1, with TRBD1 identical over 8 bases. The CDR3 contains 16 residues. V was clipped by 1 base and J by 6 bases; unmatched bases: 8. CDR1 SGHNT and CDR2 YENEEA come from the germline V gene. CDR3 amino acids: CASSLGEGRGPNEQFF. CDR3 coding DNA: TGTGCCAGCAGCTTAGGTGAGGGCAGGGGGCCCAATGAGCAGTTCTTC. Based on the CDR3 plus reference TRBV11-3 and TRBJ2-1, the full variable domain is EAGVVQSPRYKIIEKKQPVAFWCNPISGHNTLYWYLQNLGQGPELLIRYENEEAVDDSQLPKDRFSAERLKGVDSTLKIQPAELGDSAVYLCASSLGEGRGPNEQFFGPGTRLTVL.

CDR3 residues: CSVEDPSEGIADTQYF. Written as DNA, the CDR3 is TGCAGCGTTGAGGACCCTAGCGAGGGTATTGCAGATACGCAGTATTTT. The V gene is TRBV29-1, the J gene TRBJ2-3, with D possibly matching TRBD2 (6 bases). CDR1 and CDR2 (germline): SQVTM, ANQGSEA. This CDR3 has 16 residues. Trimming pared 3 bases from V and 4 bases from J, leaving 20 bases between.

This clone appeared once. The rearrangement joins TRBV5-1 to TRBJ2-7; TRBD1 agrees at 7 bases. The CDR3 is 14 residues long. In germline, CDR1 is SGHRS, CDR2 YFSETQ. Germline trimming cut 0 bases from V and 5 bases from J; bases unmatched to any gene: 5. CDR3 nucleotide sequence: TGCGCCAGCAGCTTGGGCGGACAGGACAACGAGCAGTACTTC. Encoded protein: CASSLGGQDNEQYF.